These 4 T cell receptor beta chains were sequenced from one sample in a study of blood T cell repertoires in COVID-19. Assay used: immunoSEQ multiplex PCR; TCRdb lists only in-frame clones, some missing. The data contain roughly 160,000 clones, 65% to 85% of them singletons. Sequencing was done on a sample of PBMCs or T cells enriched from blood (not recorded which). These receptors all come from a woman aged 60 to 75 who had recovered from COVID-19.

J is TRBJ2-7 and V is TRBV10-1; 7 positions agree with TRBD2. CDR1 and CDR2 from the germline V gene are WNHNN and SYGVQD (reference sequence). CDR3 size: 15 residues. The J segment lost 4 bases and the V segment lost 4 bases, leaving 10 bases of the junction unmatched. The CDR3 DNA reads TGCGCCAGCAGTGGAGGAGCGAGCGGGATTTACGAGCAGTACTTC. Encoded protein: CASSGGASGIYEQYF.

V gene TRBV10-3 combines with J gene TRBJ2-1; 10 nucleotides agree with TRBD1. Unmatched junction bases numbered 7, after V lost 4 bases and J lost 10 bases. Germline V lookup: CDR1 ENHRY, CDR2 SYGVKD. This CDR3 comprises 14 residues. Here the CDR3 DNA reads TGTGCCATCAGTGTAGGGACAGGGGACAGGGAGCAGTTCTTC. This sequence encodes CAISVGTGDREQFF.

This clone was counted ten times or more. This rearrangement joins TRBV7-2 to TRBJ2-7; 7 bases map to TRBD2. The CDR3 is 16 amino acids. Germline loops: CDR1 SGHTA, CDR2 FQGNSA. Germline trimming cut 2 bases from V and 3 bases from J; bases unmatched to any gene: 10. CDR3: CASSLRLAKYNYEQYF. The CDR3 DNA is TGTGCCAGCAGCTTAAGACTAGCTAAGTATAACTACGAGCAGTACTTC.

V is TRBV30 and J is TRBJ2-7; 7 nucleotides agree with TRBD1. This CDR3 is built from 11 residues. The V gene end was trimmed by 5 bases and the J gene end by 8 bases; junction bases not matched to a gene: 6. Germline CDR1 is GTSNPN and CDR2 is SVGIG (reference sequence). The CDR3 nucleotides are TGTGCCTGGGGAAAGACAGGGCAGCAGTACTTC. Amino acids: CAWGKTGQQYF.